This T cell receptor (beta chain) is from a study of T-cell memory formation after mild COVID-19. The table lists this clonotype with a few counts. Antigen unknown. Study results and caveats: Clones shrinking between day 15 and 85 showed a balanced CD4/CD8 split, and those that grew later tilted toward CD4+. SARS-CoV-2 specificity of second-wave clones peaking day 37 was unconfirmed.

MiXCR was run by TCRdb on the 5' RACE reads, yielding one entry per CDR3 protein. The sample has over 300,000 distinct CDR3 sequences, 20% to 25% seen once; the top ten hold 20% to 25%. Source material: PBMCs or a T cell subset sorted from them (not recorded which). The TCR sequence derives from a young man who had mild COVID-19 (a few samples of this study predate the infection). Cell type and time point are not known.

CDR3 residues: CASGRYSNQPQHF. CDR3 DNA sequence: TGTGCCAGCGGACGGTATAGCAATCAGCCCCAGCATTTT. The rearrangement joins TRBV6-2 or TRBV6-3 to TRBJ1-5; no definite D call. V lost 8 bases to trimming and J lost 0 bases, with 8 bases between them. The V gene's germline CDR1 is MNHEY and CDR2 SVGEGT. The length of the CDR3 is 13 residues.